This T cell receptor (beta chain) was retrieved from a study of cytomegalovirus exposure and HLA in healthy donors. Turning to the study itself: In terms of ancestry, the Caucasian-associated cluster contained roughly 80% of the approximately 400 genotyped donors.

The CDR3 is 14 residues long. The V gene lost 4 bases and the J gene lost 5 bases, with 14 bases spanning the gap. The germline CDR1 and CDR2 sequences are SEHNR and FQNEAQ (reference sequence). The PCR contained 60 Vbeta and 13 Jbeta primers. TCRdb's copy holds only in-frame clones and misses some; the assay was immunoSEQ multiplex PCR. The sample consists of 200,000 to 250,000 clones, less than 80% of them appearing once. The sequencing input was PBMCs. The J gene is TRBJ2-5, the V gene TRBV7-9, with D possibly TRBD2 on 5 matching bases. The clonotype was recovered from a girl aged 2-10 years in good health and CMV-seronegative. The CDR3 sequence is CASSSLGSRETQYF. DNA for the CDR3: TGTGCCAGCAGCTCTCTTGGGAGTCGGGAGACCCAGTACTTC.